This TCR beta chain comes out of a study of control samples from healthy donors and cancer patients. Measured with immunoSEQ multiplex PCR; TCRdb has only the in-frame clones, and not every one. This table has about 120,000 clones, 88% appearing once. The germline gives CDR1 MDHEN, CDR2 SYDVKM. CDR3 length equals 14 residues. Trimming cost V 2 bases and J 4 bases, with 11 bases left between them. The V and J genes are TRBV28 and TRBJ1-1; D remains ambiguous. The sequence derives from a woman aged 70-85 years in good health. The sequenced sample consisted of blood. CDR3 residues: CASSLPGLSTEAFF. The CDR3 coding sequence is TGTGCCAGCAGTTTACCTGGGTTGAGCACTGAAGCTTTCTTT. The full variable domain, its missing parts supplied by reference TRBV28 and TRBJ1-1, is DVKVTQSSRYLVKRTGEKVFLECVQDMDHENMFWYRQDPGLGLRLIYFSYDVKMKEKGDIPEGYSVSREKKERFSLILESASTNQTSMYLCASSLPGLSTEAFFGQGTRLTVV.